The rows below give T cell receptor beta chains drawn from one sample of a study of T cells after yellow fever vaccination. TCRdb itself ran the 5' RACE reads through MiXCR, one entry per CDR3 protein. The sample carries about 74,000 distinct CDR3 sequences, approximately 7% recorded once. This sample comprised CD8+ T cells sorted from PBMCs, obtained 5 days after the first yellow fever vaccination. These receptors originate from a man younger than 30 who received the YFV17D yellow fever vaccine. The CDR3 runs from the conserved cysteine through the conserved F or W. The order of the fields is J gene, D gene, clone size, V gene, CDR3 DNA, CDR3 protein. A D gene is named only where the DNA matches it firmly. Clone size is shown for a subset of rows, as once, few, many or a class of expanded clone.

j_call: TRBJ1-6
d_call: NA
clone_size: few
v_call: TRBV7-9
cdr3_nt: TGTGCCAGCAACAGGGTTAATTATTCACCCCTCCACTTT
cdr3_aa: CASNRVNYSPLHF

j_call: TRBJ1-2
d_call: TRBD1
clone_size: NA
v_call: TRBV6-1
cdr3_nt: TGTGCCAGCAGCGACAGGGGGCAAGCTCTCTATGGCTACACCTTC
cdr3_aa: CASSDRGQALYGYTF

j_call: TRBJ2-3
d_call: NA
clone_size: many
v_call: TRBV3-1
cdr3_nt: TGTGCCAGCAGCCCCGGACGGATTAGCACAGATACGCAGTATTTT
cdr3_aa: CASSPGRISTDTQYF

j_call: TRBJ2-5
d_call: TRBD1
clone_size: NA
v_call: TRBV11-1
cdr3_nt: TGTGCCAGCAGCCCGAAAAACCCGGGACAGGGGGAGTTGGAGACCCAGTACTTC
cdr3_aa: CASSPKNPGQGELETQYF

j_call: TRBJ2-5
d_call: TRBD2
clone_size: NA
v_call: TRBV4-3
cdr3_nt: TGCGCCAGCAGCCAAGATCTTTCGGGGGGATGGGAAGCAGAGACCCAGTACTTC
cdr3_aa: CASSQDLSGGWEAETQYF

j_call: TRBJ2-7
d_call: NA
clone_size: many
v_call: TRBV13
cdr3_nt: TGTGCCAGCAGCCCGAGGGGGGGGCGGTACGAGCAGTACTTC
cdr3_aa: CASSPRGGRYEQYF

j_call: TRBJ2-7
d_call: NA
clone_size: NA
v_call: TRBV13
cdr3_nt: TGTGCCAGCAGCTTAGCTCCGGGCGAGCAGTACTTC
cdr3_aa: CASSLAPGEQYF

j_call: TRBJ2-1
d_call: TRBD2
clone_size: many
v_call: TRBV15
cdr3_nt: TGTGCCACCAGCACATGGACTAGCGGGGGCAATGAGCAGTTCTTC
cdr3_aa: CATSTWTSGGNEQFF

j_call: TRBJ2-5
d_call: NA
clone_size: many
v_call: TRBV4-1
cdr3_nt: TGCGCCAGCAGCCAAGGCCAACTAGCAGGGGAGACCCAGTACTTC
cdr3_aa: CASSQGQLAGETQYF

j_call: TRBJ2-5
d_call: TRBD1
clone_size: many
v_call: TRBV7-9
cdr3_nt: TGTGCCAGCAGAGGGGACAGTGGAGCTAGGACCCAGTACTTC
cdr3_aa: CASRGDSGARTQYF

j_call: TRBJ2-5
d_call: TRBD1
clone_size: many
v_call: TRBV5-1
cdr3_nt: TGCGCCAGCAGCTTGGCTGGGACAGGGGATGAGACCCAGTACTTC
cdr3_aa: CASSLAGTGDETQYF

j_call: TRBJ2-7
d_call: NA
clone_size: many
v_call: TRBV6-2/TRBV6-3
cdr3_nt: TGTGCCAGCAGTTACGTCGGACTAAACTACGAGCAGTACTTC
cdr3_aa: CASSYVGLNYEQYF

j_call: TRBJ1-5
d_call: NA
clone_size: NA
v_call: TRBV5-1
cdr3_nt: TGCGCCAGCAGCGAGACAGGTCCCTACGGCAATCAGCCCCAGCATTTT
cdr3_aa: CASSETGPYGNQPQHF

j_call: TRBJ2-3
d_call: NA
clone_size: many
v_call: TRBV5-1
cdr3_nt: TGCGCCAGCAGCCCGCGACTGAGCACAGATACGCAGTATTTT
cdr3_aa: CASSPRLSTDTQYF

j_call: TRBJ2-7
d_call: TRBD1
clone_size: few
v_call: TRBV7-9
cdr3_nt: TGTGCCAGCAGCAGGGACAGGGGCTACCCCTACGAGCAGTACTTC
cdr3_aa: CASSRDRGYPYEQYF

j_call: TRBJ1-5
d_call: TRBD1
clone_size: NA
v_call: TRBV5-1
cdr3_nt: TGCGCCAGCAGGGTCGGAATCAGGGGGAATCAGCCCCAGCATTTT
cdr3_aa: CASRVGIRGNQPQHF

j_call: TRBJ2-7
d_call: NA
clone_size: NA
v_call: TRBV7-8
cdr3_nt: TGTGCCAGCAGCTTTCTAGGCCCGCGGCAGCAGTACTTC
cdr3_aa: CASSFLGPRQQYF

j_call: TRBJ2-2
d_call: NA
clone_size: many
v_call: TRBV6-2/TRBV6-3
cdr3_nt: TGTGCCAGCAGTTACCTCCCGTCGACAGGGAACACCGGGGAGCTGTTTTTT
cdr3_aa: CASSYLPSTGNTGELFF

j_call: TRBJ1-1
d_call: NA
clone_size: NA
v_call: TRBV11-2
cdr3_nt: TGTGCCAGCAGCCTCGGAGGGGAGGGTATGACTTTCTTT
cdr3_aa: CASSLGGEGMTFF

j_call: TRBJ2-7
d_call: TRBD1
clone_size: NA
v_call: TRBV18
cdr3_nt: TGTGCCACCCATGGCCGGGACAGGCCCTACGAGCAGTACTTC
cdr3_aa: CATHGRDRPYEQYF

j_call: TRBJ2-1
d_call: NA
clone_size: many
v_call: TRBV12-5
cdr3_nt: TGTGCTAGTGGTTTGGGAAATGAGCAGTTCTTC
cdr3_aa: CASGLGNEQFF

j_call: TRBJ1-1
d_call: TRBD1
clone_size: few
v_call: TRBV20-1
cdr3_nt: TGCAGTGCTAGAGTGGTCCTCGGCCCTGCCGGGACAGGGGAGGCCACTGAAGCTTTCTTT
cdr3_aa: CSARVVLGPAGTGEATEAFF

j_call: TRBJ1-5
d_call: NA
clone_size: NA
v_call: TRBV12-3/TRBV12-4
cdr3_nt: TGTGCCAGCACGTCCGGGCAGAGTAATCAGCCCCAGCATTTT
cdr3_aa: CASTSGQSNQPQHF

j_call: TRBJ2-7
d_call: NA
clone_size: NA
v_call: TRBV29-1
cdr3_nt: TGCAGCGTTGAAGATTCCCTGTCCTACGAGCAGTACTTC
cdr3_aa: CSVEDSLSYEQYF

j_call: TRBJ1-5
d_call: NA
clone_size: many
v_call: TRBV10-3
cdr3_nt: TGTGCCTCCGCTCTACGTGAGAATCAGCCCCAGCATTTT
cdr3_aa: CASALRENQPQHF

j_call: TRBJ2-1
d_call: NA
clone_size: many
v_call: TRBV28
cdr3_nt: TGTGCCAGCAGGGAGGGAGCAAGAACGATTAACAATGAGCAGTTCTTC
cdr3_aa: CASREGARTINNEQFF

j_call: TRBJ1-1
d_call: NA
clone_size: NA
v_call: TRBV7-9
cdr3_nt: TGTGCCAGCAGCTTAGCCCCGGGACAAATGAACACTGAAGCTTTCTTT
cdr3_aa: CASSLAPGQMNTEAFF

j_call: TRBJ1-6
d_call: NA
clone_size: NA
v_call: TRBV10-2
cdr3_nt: TGCGCCAGCAGCGACAGGCTGTATAATTCACCCCTCCACTTT
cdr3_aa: CASSDRLYNSPLHF

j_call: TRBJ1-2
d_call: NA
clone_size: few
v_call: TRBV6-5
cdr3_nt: TGTGCCAGCAGTTACTCAAGGGCTGGCTATGGCTACACCTTC
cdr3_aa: CASSYSRAGYGYTF

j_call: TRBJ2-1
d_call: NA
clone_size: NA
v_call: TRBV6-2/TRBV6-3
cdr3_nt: TGTGCCAGCAGTTACTACTCGGATGGGGGCGGTGAGCAGTTCTTC
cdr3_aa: CASSYYSDGGGEQFF

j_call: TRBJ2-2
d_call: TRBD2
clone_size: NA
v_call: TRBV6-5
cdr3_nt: TGTGCCAGCAGTTACTCGAGTAGCGGGGGGGGTGTCACCGGGGAGCTGTTTTTT
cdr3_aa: CASSYSSSGGGVTGELFF

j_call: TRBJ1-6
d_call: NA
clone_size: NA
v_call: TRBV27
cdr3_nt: TGTGCCAGCAGTTTATCGGTGACTTATAATTCACCCCTCCACTTT
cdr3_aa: CASSLSVTYNSPLHF

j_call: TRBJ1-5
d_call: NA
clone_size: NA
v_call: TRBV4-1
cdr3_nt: TGCGCCAGCAGCCAACGCAACGGTAATCAGCCCCAGCATTTT
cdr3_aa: CASSQRNGNQPQHF

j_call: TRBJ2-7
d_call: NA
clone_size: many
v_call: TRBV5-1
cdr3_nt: TGCGCCAGCAGCTTGGCCCACGAGCAGTACTTC
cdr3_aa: CASSLAHEQYF

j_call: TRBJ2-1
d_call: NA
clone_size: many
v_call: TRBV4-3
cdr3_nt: TGCGCCAGCAGCCAAGAAACGGTCGGACGGGAGCAGTTCTTC
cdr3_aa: CASSQETVGREQFF

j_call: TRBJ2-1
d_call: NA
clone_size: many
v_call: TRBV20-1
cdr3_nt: TGCAGTGCTAGTCTCAAAGGCAAAGGCATTCAAAGTTACAATGAGCAGTTCTTC
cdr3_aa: CSASLKGKGIQSYNEQFF

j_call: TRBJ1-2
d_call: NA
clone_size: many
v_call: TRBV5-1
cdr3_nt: TGCGCCAGCAGCTCAGAGGGGGGGATAAACTATGGCTACACCTTC
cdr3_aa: CASSSEGGINYGYTF

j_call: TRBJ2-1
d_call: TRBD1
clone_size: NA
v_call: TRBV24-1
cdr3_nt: TGTGCCACCAGTGATTTGTCGACAGGGGGAAATGAGCAGTTCTTC
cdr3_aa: CATSDLSTGGNEQFF

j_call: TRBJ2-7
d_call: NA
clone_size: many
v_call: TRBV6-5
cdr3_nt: TGTGCCAGCAGTTACTCGACCGGACCGCCGGTAGACGAGCAGTACTTC
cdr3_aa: CASSYSTGPPVDEQYF

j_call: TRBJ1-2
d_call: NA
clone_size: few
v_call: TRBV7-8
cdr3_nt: TGTGCCAGCAGCTTAGGACAGAGCTATGGCTACACCTTC
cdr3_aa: CASSLGQSYGYTF

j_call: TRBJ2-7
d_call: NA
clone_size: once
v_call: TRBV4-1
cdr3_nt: TGCGCCAGCAGCCAAGAACTAGCTAAGAGCGAGCAGTACTTC
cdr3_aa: CASSQELAKSEQYF

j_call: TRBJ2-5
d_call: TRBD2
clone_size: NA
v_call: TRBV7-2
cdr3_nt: TGTGCCAGCAGGTTAAGCGGGGGGGCCTTGGGGACCCAGTACTTC
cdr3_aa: CASRLSGGALGTQYF

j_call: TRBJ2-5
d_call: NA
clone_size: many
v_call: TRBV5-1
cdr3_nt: TGCGCCAGCAGCCACGAGAACGTCCAAGAGACCCAGTACTTC
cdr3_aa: CASSHENVQETQYF

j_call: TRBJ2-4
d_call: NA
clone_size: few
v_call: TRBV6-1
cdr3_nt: TGTGCCAGCAGGGGGACAGAGGCCCTCGGGGGCAACATTCAGTACTTC
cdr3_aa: CASRGTEALGGNIQYF

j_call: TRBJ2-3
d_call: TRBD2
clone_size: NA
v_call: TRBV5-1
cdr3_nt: TGCGCCAGCAGCGAAGCCCGCGGGGGGACCACAGATACGCAGTATTTT
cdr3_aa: CASSEARGGTTDTQYF

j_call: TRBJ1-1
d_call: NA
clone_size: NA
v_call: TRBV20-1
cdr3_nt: TGCAGTGCTAGAGAGGGGGGGCCTGAAGCTTTCTTT
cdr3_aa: CSAREGGPEAFF